This TCR beta chain stems from a study of blood T cell repertoires in COVID-19. Turning to the study itself: Acute and convalescent COVID-19 specimens originated in the United States, Italy and Spain. PBMCs, B-cell-depleted T cells, or T cells were the source of the cDNA or gDNA that made up the material.

Original processing notes: It was from reference gene primer amplification that nucleated cell counts were estimated. The assay was immunoSEQ multiplex PCR, and TCRdb's table has in-frame clones only and misses some. V, J and clone size were drawn from that table, and D and trimming were deduced from the DNA. The sample records about 270,000 clones, approximately 91% being singletons. The germline gives CDR1 SEHNR, CDR2 FQNEAQ (reference sequence). The CDR3 sequence is 15 residues long. With 6 bases clipped from V and 4 bases from J, the junction kept 9 bases outside the gene matches. Which cohort a participant joined came from the clinical history participants gave.

The sequenced sample was PBMCs or T cells enriched from blood (not recorded which). This chain connects TRBV7-9 to TRBJ1-2; 9 bases fit TRBD1. The receptor was derived from a woman aged 35 to 49 with acute COVID-19. Here the CDR3 reads CASSFGGDRAYGYTF. CDR3 nucleotide sequence: TGTGCCAGCAGTTTTGGAGGGGACAGGGCCTATGGCTACACCTTC. The full variable domain, with the rest looked up from reference TRBV7-9 and TRBJ1-2, is DTGVSQNPRHKITKRGQNVTFRCDPISEHNRLYWYRQTLGQGPEFLTYFQNEAQLEKSRLLSDRFSAERPKGSFSTLEIQRTEQGDSAMYLCASSFGGDRAYGYTFGSGTRLTVV.